This TCR beta chain was observed in a study of blood T cell repertoires in COVID-19. Study at large: Acute-phase and convalescent COVID-19 samples originated in the United States, Italy and Spain.

From germline, CDR1 is SGDLS and CDR2 YYNGEE. With 4 bases removed from V and 4 bases from J, the gap between germline ends came to 11 bases. The CDR3 totals 13 residues. Using immunoSEQ multiplex PCR, the repertoire was profiled, and TCRdb retains in-frame clones only, with some absent. The table records some 250,000 clones, 84% of them present only once. The V call is TRBV9, the J call TRBJ2-5, with a weak D call TRBD2 (5 bases). This receptor was obtained from a man aged 55-75 years with acute or convalescent COVID-19. Sequenced: peripheral blood. CDR3 bases: TGTGCCAGCAGCTCGCGGACTGGAGAGACCCAGTACTTC. It yields the protein CASSSRTGETQYF.